The rows below give T cell receptor beta chains drawn from one sample of a study of blood T cell repertoires in COVID-19. Assay used: immunoSEQ multiplex PCR; TCRdb lists only in-frame clones, some missing. The table has about 260,000 clones, around nine tenths seen once; the top ten hold around a tenth. Sequences were obtained from peripheral blood. The source is a man aged 35 to 55 who had recovered from COVID-19. CDR3s include the opening cysteine and the closing phenylalanine or tryptophan. The order of the fields is clone size, D gene, J gene, V gene, CDR3 protein, CDR3 DNA. D genes are given only for firm matches. Only some rows state a clone size, as once, few, many or a class for expanded clones.

>-|TRBD2|TRBJ2-1|TRBV6-5
CASTGLDPYNEQFF
TGTGCCAGCACGGGACTAGACCCCTACAATGAGCAGTTCTTC
>-|TRBD2|TRBJ2-2|TRBV10-2
CASSGRLAGANTGELFF
TGCGCCAGCAGTGGGAGACTAGCGGGGGCCAACACCGGGGAGCTGTTTTTT
>-|TRBD2|TRBJ2-3|TRBV10-1
CASTSGSTDTQYF
TGCGCCAGCACTAGCGGCAGCACAGATACGCAGTATTTT
>-|TRBD2|TRBJ2-3|TRBV2
CASNEAGTRGTDTQYF
TGTGCCAGCAATGAGGCCGGGACTAGGGGAACAGATACGCAGTATTTT
>-|TRBD2|TRBJ2-3|TRBV7-9
CASSSGLVGTDTQYF
TGTGCCAGCAGCTCGGGACTAGTGGGGACAGATACGCAGTATTTT
>once|TRBD2|TRBJ2-7|TRBV15
CATSTRTSGKQLPTYEQYF
TGTGCCACCAGCACCCGGACTAGCGGAAAACAACTCCCCACCTACGAGCAGTACTTC
>-|TRBD2|TRBJ2-3|TRBV7-9
CASGSRRTSGRRGTDTQYF
TGTGCCAGCGGTAGTAGGAGGACTAGCGGGAGAAGGGGCACAGATACGCAGTATTTT
>-|TRBD1|TRBJ2-5|TRBV2
CASSFDVSGTGVGETQYF
TGTGCCAGCAGTTTCGACGTCTCCGGGACAGGGGTGGGCGAGACCCAGTACTTC
>-|-|TRBJ2-1|TRBV12-3/TRBV12-4
CASSLSNNEQFF
TGTGCCAGCAGCCTAAGTAACAATGAGCAGTTCTTC
>-|TRBD1|TRBJ2-7|TRBV19
CASSIPGGGHEQYF
TGTGCCAGTAGTATACCAGGGGGCGGACACGAGCAGTACTTC
>-|-|TRBJ1-1|TRBV29-1
CSVDAGTEAFF
TGCAGCGTTGATGCAGGCACTGAAGCTTTCTTT
>-|-|TRBJ2-7|TRBV5-1
CASSPGATPAEQYF
TGCGCCAGCAGCCCTGGGGCCACGCCGGCCGAGCAGTACTTC
>-|TRBD2|TRBJ2-1|TRBV5-6
CASSFAGGLNEQFF
TGTGCCAGCAGCTTTGCGGGGGGCCTCAATGAGCAGTTCTTC
>few|TRBD1|TRBJ1-2|TRBV4-2
CASSQDRGQGINYGYTF
TGTGCCAGCAGCCAAGATAGGGGACAGGGAATTAACTATGGCTACACCTTC
>-|-|TRBJ1-4|TRBV9
CANRDSTNEKLFF
TGTGCCAACAGGGACTCAACTAATGAAAAACTGTTTTTT
>-|TRBD1|TRBJ1-1|TRBV5-6
CASSGDRGVNTEAFF
TGTGCCAGCAGCGGGGACAGGGGAGTGAACACTGAAGCTTTCTTT
>-|-|TRBJ2-7|TRBV29-1
CSALEGTYEQYF
TGCAGCGCCCTCGAGGGTACCTACGAGCAGTACTTC
>-|TRBD1|TRBJ2-5|TRBV29-1
CSVDGDRGETQYF
TGCAGCGTTGATGGGGACAGGGGGGAGACCCAGTACTTC
>-|-|TRBJ1-2|TRBV27
CASSRIGGGGYTF
TGTGCCAGCAGCCGGATTGGGGGGGGCGGCTACACCTTC
>-|TRBD1|TRBJ1-6|TRBV30
CAWRGQGQSPLHF
TGTGCCTGGAGGGGACAGGGCCAATCACCCCTCCACTTT
>-|TRBD1|TRBJ1-1|TRBV6-5
CASSYSTPGGSTEAFF
TGTGCCAGCAGTTACTCGACTCCAGGGGGTAGCACTGAAGCTTTCTTT
>-|TRBD1|TRBJ1-2|TRBV4-2
CASSQDRGPPPYGYTF
TGTGCCAGCAGCCAAGATAGGGGGCCTCCTCCGTATGGCTACACCTTC
>-|-|TRBJ1-1|TRBV18
CASSPRQGGMNTEAFF
TGTGCCAGCTCACCCAGGCAGGGCGGCATGAACACTGAAGCTTTCTTT
>-|-|TRBJ2-1|TRBV7-3
CASSLNAAGPYNEQFF
TGTGCCAGCAGCTTAAATGCCGCAGGCCCCTACAATGAGCAGTTCTTC
>-|TRBD2|TRBJ2-5|TRBV11-2
CASSLDRGSGREETQYF
TGTGCCAGCAGCTTAGATCGAGGTAGCGGGAGGGAGGAGACCCAGTACTTC
>-|-|TRBJ1-3|TRBV7-2
CASSLAKTRSAGAIYF
TGTGCCAGCAGCTTAGCTAAGACAAGGTCCGCCGGCGCCATATATTTT
>-|TRBD2|TRBJ2-5|TRBV7-6
CASSKGREDETQYF
TGTGCCAGCAGCAAAGGGCGGGAGGATGAGACCCAGTACTTC
>-|-|TRBJ1-3|TRBV10-3
CAISELEGYGNTIYF
TGTGCCATCAGTGAGCTTGAGGGTTATGGAAACACCATATATTTT
>-|-|TRBJ1-2|TRBV9
CASSHDGGAGGYTF
TGTGCCAGCAGCCATGATGGGGGGGCGGGTGGCTACACCTTC
>-|TRBD2|TRBJ2-7|TRBV7-3
CASSLTGLAGVDEQYF
TGTGCCAGCAGCTTAACGGGACTAGCGGGAGTTGACGAGCAGTACTTC
>-|TRBD2|TRBJ2-1|TRBV6-5
CASSKLARPVGEQFF
TGTGCCAGCAGTAAACTAGCGCGTCCCGTAGGTGAGCAGTTCTTC
>once|-|TRBJ2-3|TRBV7-2
CASSRARFPDTQYF
TGTGCCAGCAGCCGCGCTAGATTCCCGGATACGCAGTATTTT
>once|-|TRBJ2-7|TRBV6-5
CAGRTASYEQYF
TGTGCCGGCAGGACAGCCTCCTACGAGCAGTACTTC
>-|TRBD1|TRBJ2-1|TRBV24-1
CATSAGQGYLGQFF
TGTGCCACCAGTGCGGGACAGGGCTATTTGGGGCAGTTCTTC
>-|TRBD1|TRBJ2-7|TRBV4-3
CASSPCKASDRGKNEQYF
TGCGCCAGCAGCCCCTGCAAGGCCAGCGACAGGGGGAAAAACGAGCAGTACTTC
>-|TRBD1|TRBJ1-4|TRBV28
CASRAGGGKLFF
TGTGCCAGCAGGGCAGGGGGTGGAAAACTGTTTTTT
>few|-|TRBJ1-1|TRBV19
CASSQMNTEAFF
TGTGCCAGTAGCCAGATGAACACTGAAGCTTTCTTT
>-|TRBD2|TRBJ2-3|TRBV5-1
CASSDRLARTDTQYF
TGCGCCAGCAGCGACCGACTAGCTCGCACAGATACGCAGTATTTT
>-|-|TRBJ2-3|TRBV7-9
CASSFLRGSTDTQYF
TGTGCCAGCAGCTTTTTGCGGGGTAGCACAGATACGCAGTATTTT
>-|-|TRBJ2-7|TRBV12-3/TRBV12-4
CASSGTYYEQYF
TGTGCCAGCAGTGGGACTTACTACGAGCAGTACTTC
>-|TRBD1|TRBJ1-1|TRBV5-4
CATDAGGPMNTEAFF
TGTGCCACGGACGCAGGGGGTCCGATGAACACTGAAGCTTTCTTT
>-|TRBD1|TRBJ2-4|TRBV5-1
CASSSTGTAAIQYF
TGCGCCAGCAGCAGTACCGGGACAGCGGCCATTCAGTACTTC
>once|-|TRBJ2-2|TRBV6-6
CASTPRGAPGELFF
TGTGCCAGCACCCCCCGGGGGGCTCCCGGGGAGCTGTTTTTT
>-|TRBD1|TRBJ2-7|TRBV7-2
CASSLAGQGHEQYF
TGTGCCAGCAGCTTAGCGGGACAGGGGCACGAGCAGTACTTC
>-|-|TRBJ1-1|TRBV19
CASSIAGTGVPEAFF
TGTGCCAGTAGTATAGCCGGGACGGGGGTACCTGAAGCTTTCTTT
>-|-|TRBJ2-5|TRBV18
CASSPAGETQYF
TGTGCCAGCTCACCTGCGGGCGAGACCCAGTACTTC